Given below is one T cell receptor (beta chain) in context. Its antigen is undetermined. The entry originates in a study of PD-L1 blockade in urothelial cancer. Background on the study: At 6 weeks and at 3 weeks (second dose) after treatment start, blood was analyzed. Blood samples contained a median 141,255 T cells. Regarding the study as a whole: The study found that durable-benefit patients expanded tumor-associated blood clones more at 3 weeks.

Specified time point: peripheral blood 6 weeks after treatment start. Each PCR contained spiked-in synthetic TCR analog templates. Sequenced by immunoSEQ multiplex PCR; TCRdb stores in-frame clones only, minus some. Among just over 40,000 clones, about 85% were seen once, and the ten largest hold about 2.7%. Trimming left V 4 bases short and J 1 base short, with 11 bases between. Germline lookup yields CDR1 SGHTS and CDR2 YDEGEE. CDR3 length: 14 amino acids. The receptor was isolated from a man aged 65-85 years with urothelial cancer. The rearrangement links TRBV5-8 to TRBJ1-1; D possibly corresponds to TRBD1 (5 bases). The sequences come from PBMCs, collected around atezolizumab (anti-PD-L1) treatment. The CDR3 sequence: CASSPQERNTEAFF. CDR3 bases: TGTGCCAGCAGCCCACAGGAAAGGAACACTGAAGCTTTCTTT.